This T cell receptor (beta chain) was obtained from a study of cytomegalovirus exposure and HLA in healthy donors. In the case of this clone: Its antigen remains unidentified.

Whole-study findings and limits: Specific recognition of CMV antigens was confirmed in vitro for a few chains (all CMV-associated). The authors later found most CMV-associated TCR beta chains appeared HLA-restricted. Among immune exposure information, only CMV serostatus was available.

Amplification used 60 Vbeta primers and 13 Jbeta primers. Authors' data handling: A later analysis tallied 65 million to 85 million unique TCR beta chains, approximately 11 million of them shared. Profiling relied on immunoSEQ multiplex PCR, and the TCRdb table lists in-frame clones only, not all of them. V and J calls and clone size come straight from that table; D and trimming were deduced from the DNA. The sample totals 80,000 to 100,000 clones. This clonotype was obtained from a woman aged 25 to 39 in good health and CMV-seronegative. The sample was PBMCs.

The CDR3, as DNA: TGTGCCAGCAGTTCCCCGGGACAGGGTAGAGAGACCCAGTACTTC. It encodes CASSSPGQGRETQYF. The chain combines TRBV27 with TRBJ2-5; 9 nucleotides match TRBD1. V gave up 4 bases and J gave up 4 bases; unmatched junction bases: 7. The CDR3 extends over 15 amino acids. Germline values: CDR1 MNHEY, CDR2 SMNVEV (reference sequence).